Listed below are T cell receptor beta chains from one sample, sequenced in a study of human T cells and chemical hapten exposure. TCRdb re-called the RACE reads through MiXCR, storing one row per CDR3 protein. The table records about 110,000 distinct CDR3 sequences, 9.5% to 15% of them present only once. The specimen was whole blood, collected in connection with sensitization to the hapten diphenylcyclopropenone (DPC). All receptors derive from a woman aged 45-59 years with alopecia areata. Some clones in this sample may be carry-over from other donors' samples. Each CDR3 is given with its conserved first and last residue. The order of the fields is J gene, V gene, D gene, clone size, CDR3 protein, CDR3 DNA. D genes are given only for firm matches. Clone size is stated in some rows and not others, as once, few, many or a class when expanded.

J gene: TRBJ1-4
V gene: TRBV12-3/TRBV12-4
D gene: TRBD1
clone size: many
CDR3 protein: CASSPGQGREKLFF
CDR3 DNA: TGTGCCAGCAGCCCTGGACAGGGGCGTGAAAAACTGTTTTTT

J gene: TRBJ2-7
V gene: TRBV18
D gene: .
clone size: few
CDR3 protein: CASSPLPTGSYEQYF
CDR3 DNA: TGTGCCAGCTCACCACTTCCCACAGGGAGCTACGAGCAGTACTTC

J gene: TRBJ2-7
V gene: TRBV29-1
D gene: .
clone size: few
CDR3 protein: CSARDDYSYEQYF
CDR3 DNA: TGCAGCGCCCGGGACGATTACTCCTACGAGCAGTACTTC

J gene: TRBJ2-2
V gene: TRBV7-9
D gene: .
clone size: few
CDR3 protein: CASSFTGTPVGELFF
CDR3 DNA: TGTGCCAGCAGCTTCACCGGGACCCCCGTGGGGGAGCTGTTTTTT

J gene: TRBJ2-1
V gene: TRBV12-3/TRBV12-4
D gene: .
clone size: .
CDR3 protein: CASTLGPGRNEQFF
CDR3 DNA: TGTGCCAGCACCCTGGGCCCCGGTAGGAATGAGCAGTTCTTC

J gene: TRBJ1-5
V gene: TRBV20-1
D gene: .
clone size: few
CDR3 protein: CSARVLPGGPRDNQPQHF
CDR3 DNA: TGCAGTGCTAGAGTGTTACCTGGGGGCCCCAGGGACAATCAGCCCCAGCATTTT

J gene: TRBJ2-7
V gene: TRBV21-1
D gene: .
clone size: .
CDR3 protein: CASSKVRPGSYEQYF
CDR3 DNA: TGTGCCAGCAGCAAAGTCAGGCCCGGGAGCTACGAGCAGTACTTC

J gene: TRBJ2-5
V gene: TRBV20-1
D gene: TRBD1
clone size: few
CDR3 protein: CSARDGDSPETQYF
CDR3 DNA: TGCAGTGCTAGAGATGGGGACAGTCCCGAGACCCAGTACTTC

J gene: TRBJ2-5
V gene: TRBV24-1
D gene: TRBD1
clone size: once
CDR3 protein: CVTSDPDGQGGKETQYF
CDR3 DNA: TGTGTCACCAGTGATCCGGACGGACAGGGGGGTAAAGAGACCCAGTACTTC

J gene: TRBJ2-1
V gene: TRBV27
D gene: TRBD2
clone size: few
CDR3 protein: CASRIAGAFDEQFF
CDR3 DNA: TGTGCCAGCAGAATAGCGGGAGCTTTTGATGAGCAGTTCTTC

J gene: TRBJ1-2
V gene: TRBV2
D gene: .
clone size: many
CDR3 protein: CASSGEGVGYTF
CDR3 DNA: TGTGCCAGCAGTGGGGAAGGGGTAGGCTACACCTTC

J gene: TRBJ1-2
V gene: TRBV12-3/TRBV12-4
D gene: .
clone size: .
CDR3 protein: CASSPPTDGYTF
CDR3 DNA: TGTGCCAGCAGCCCACCTACCGATGGCTACACCTTC

J gene: TRBJ2-7
V gene: TRBV7-9
D gene: .
clone size: .
CDR3 protein: CASSLPAGAQYEQYF
CDR3 DNA: TGTGCCAGCAGCCTCCCGGCGGGGGCGCAATACGAGCAGTACTTC

J gene: TRBJ1-1
V gene: TRBV28
D gene: .
clone size: once
CDR3 protein: CASFRSTEAFF
CDR3 DNA: TGTGCCAGCTTCAGAAGCACTGAAGCTTTCTTT

J gene: TRBJ1-1
V gene: TRBV18
D gene: .
clone size: .
CDR3 protein: CASSSTGSGEAFF
CDR3 DNA: TGTGCCAGCTCATCAACAGGGTCGGGTGAAGCTTTCTTT

J gene: TRBJ2-5
V gene: TRBV12-3/TRBV12-4
D gene: TRBD2
clone size: .
CDR3 protein: CASRYLAGAQETQYF
CDR3 DNA: TGTGCCAGCAGATATCTAGCGGGAGCTCAAGAGACCCAGTACTTC

J gene: TRBJ2-1
V gene: TRBV2
D gene: .
clone size: few
CDR3 protein: CASVGGPWNEQFF
CDR3 DNA: TGTGCCAGCGTGGGGGGGCCGTGGAATGAGCAGTTCTTC

J gene: TRBJ2-5
V gene: TRBV12-3/TRBV12-4
D gene: .
clone size: few
CDR3 protein: CASSAAQGVTQYF
CDR3 DNA: TGTGCCAGCAGCGCCGCACAGGGAGTGACCCAGTACTTC

J gene: TRBJ2-1
V gene: TRBV10-3
D gene: .
clone size: few
CDR3 protein: CATGISGHDEQFF
CDR3 DNA: TGTGCCACCGGGATCTCTGGACACGATGAGCAGTTCTTC

J gene: TRBJ2-1
V gene: TRBV29-1
D gene: .
clone size: few
CDR3 protein: CSVEGQSSYNEQFF
CDR3 DNA: TGCAGCGTTGAAGGGCAGAGCTCCTACAATGAGCAGTTCTTC

J gene: TRBJ1-2
V gene: TRBV27
D gene: .
clone size: .
CDR3 protein: CASSLYTGLGYTF
CDR3 DNA: TGTGCCAGCAGTTTATATACAGGATTAGGCTACACCTTC

J gene: TRBJ2-7
V gene: TRBV11-2
D gene: .
clone size: few
CDR3 protein: CASSVDPLSSYEQYF
CDR3 DNA: TGTGCCAGCAGCGTAGACCCGTTGTCCTCCTACGAGCAGTACTTC

J gene: TRBJ1-1
V gene: TRBV18
D gene: .
clone size: few
CDR3 protein: CASSPKSGNTEAFF
CDR3 DNA: TGTGCCAGCTCACCCAAGTCAGGGAACACTGAAGCTTTCTTT

J gene: TRBJ1-1
V gene: TRBV6-1
D gene: .
clone size: few
CDR3 protein: CASSQYDVDTEAFF
CDR3 DNA: TGTGCCAGCAGCCAGTACGATGTGGACACTGAAGCTTTCTTT

J gene: TRBJ2-2
V gene: TRBV28
D gene: TRBD1
clone size: many
CDR3 protein: CASSGGQLPTGELFF
CDR3 DNA: TGTGCCAGCAGTGGGGGACAGCTGCCCACCGGGGAGCTGTTTTTT

J gene: TRBJ2-1
V gene: TRBV9
D gene: TRBD2
clone size: .
CDR3 protein: CASSVASGNYNEQFF
CDR3 DNA: TGTGCCAGCAGCGTAGCTAGCGGGAACTACAATGAGCAGTTCTTC

J gene: TRBJ2-7
V gene: TRBV18
D gene: .
clone size: .
CDR3 protein: CASSLAPLAGSEQYF
CDR3 DNA: TGTGCCAGCTCCCTAGCCCCGCTAGCAGGCAGCGAGCAGTACTTC

J gene: TRBJ1-4
V gene: TRBV7-9
D gene: .
clone size: .
CDR3 protein: CASSYGTLRAATNEKLFF
CDR3 DNA: TGTGCCAGCAGCTACGGGACCCTCCGAGCTGCAACTAATGAAAAACTGTTTTTT

J gene: TRBJ2-1
V gene: TRBV7-6
D gene: TRBD2
clone size: few
CDR3 protein: CASSGTSGTSLHDEQFF
CDR3 DNA: TGTGCCAGCAGCGGGACTAGCGGGACCTCCCTACATGATGAGCAGTTCTTC

J gene: TRBJ2-2
V gene: TRBV7-9
D gene: .
clone size: .
CDR3 protein: CASSSIRGTYDTGELFF
CDR3 DNA: TGTGCCAGCAGCTCTATTCGGGGGACCTATGACACCGGGGAGCTGTTTTTT

J gene: TRBJ2-3
V gene: TRBV14
D gene: .
clone size: .
CDR3 protein: CASSQVRGNTQYF
CDR3 DNA: TGTGCCAGCAGCCAAGTCAGAGGGAATACGCAGTATTTT

J gene: TRBJ1-5
V gene: TRBV14
D gene: .
clone size: .
CDR3 protein: CASSQGLHQPQHF
CDR3 DNA: TGTGCCAGCAGCCAAGGACTACATCAGCCCCAGCATTTT

J gene: TRBJ1-2
V gene: TRBV9
D gene: .
clone size: .
CDR3 protein: CASSAQSNYGYTF
CDR3 DNA: TGTGCCAGCAGCGCCCAATCCAACTATGGCTACACCTTC

J gene: TRBJ2-5
V gene: TRBV28
D gene: .
clone size: few
CDR3 protein: CASLVGETQYF
CDR3 DNA: TGTGCCAGCTTGGTAGGGGAGACCCAGTACTTC

J gene: TRBJ2-2
V gene: TRBV7-6
D gene: .
clone size: many
CDR3 protein: CASSSRATGELFF
CDR3 DNA: TGTGCCAGCAGCTCCCGGGCCACCGGGGAGCTGTTTTTT

J gene: TRBJ2-5
V gene: TRBV11-2
D gene: .
clone size: .
CDR3 protein: CASSRPGQETQYF
CDR3 DNA: TGTGCCAGCAGCCGCCCGGGGCAAGAGACCCAGTACTTC

J gene: TRBJ2-4
V gene: TRBV5-1
D gene: .
clone size: .
CDR3 protein: CASSLAGQRAAKNIQYF
CDR3 DNA: TGCGCCAGCAGCTTGGCAGGCCAAAGGGCGGCCAAAAACATTCAGTACTTC

J gene: TRBJ1-6
V gene: TRBV12-3/TRBV12-4
D gene: TRBD1
clone size: .
CDR3 protein: CASSTGQNSPLHF
CDR3 DNA: TGTGCCAGCAGTACGGGACAGAATTCACCCCTCCACTTT

J gene: TRBJ2-3
V gene: TRBV2
D gene: TRBD1
clone size: .
CDR3 protein: CASQDRFEYF
CDR3 DNA: TGTGCCAGCCAGGACAGGTTTGAGTATTTT

J gene: TRBJ2-7
V gene: TRBV27
D gene: TRBD1
clone size: .
CDR3 protein: CASSLFQGAFAYEQYF
CDR3 DNA: TGTGCCAGCAGTTTATTTCAGGGGGCGTTCGCCTACGAGCAGTACTTC

J gene: TRBJ1-6
V gene: TRBV23-1
D gene: .
clone size: .
CDR3 protein: CASSFRPDYNSPLHF
CDR3 DNA: TGCGCCAGCTCGTTCCGGCCAGACTATAATTCACCCCTCCACTTT

J gene: TRBJ2-7
V gene: TRBV11-2
D gene: TRBD1
clone size: many
CDR3 protein: CASSLGQGGEQYF
CDR3 DNA: TGTGCCAGCAGCTTAGGACAGGGCGGCGAGCAGTACTTC

J gene: TRBJ2-7
V gene: TRBV12-3/TRBV12-4
D gene: .
clone size: .
CDR3 protein: CASSFRRVGLAYEQYF
CDR3 DNA: TGTGCCAGCAGTTTTCGGAGAGTGGGCTTGGCCTACGAGCAGTACTTC

J gene: TRBJ1-2
V gene: TRBV6-5
D gene: TRBD1
clone size: .
CDR3 protein: CASSYGWDRVDGYTF
CDR3 DNA: TGTGCCAGCAGTTACGGCTGGGACAGGGTTGATGGCTACACCTTC

J gene: TRBJ1-4
V gene: TRBV18
D gene: .
clone size: .
CDR3 protein: CASSQGPGDEKLFF
CDR3 DNA: TGTGCCAGCTCACAAGGACCGGGAGATGAAAAACTGTTTTTT

J gene: TRBJ2-7
V gene: TRBV28
D gene: TRBD2
clone size: few
CDR3 protein: CASRVAGDAYEQYF
CDR3 DNA: TGTGCCAGCAGGGTAGCGGGGGACGCCTACGAGCAGTACTTC

J gene: TRBJ2-7
V gene: TRBV9
D gene: .
clone size: .
CDR3 protein: CASSPEGASSREQYF
CDR3 DNA: TGTGCCAGCAGTCCAGAGGGAGCTAGCAGTCGCGAGCAGTACTTC

J gene: TRBJ1-2
V gene: TRBV29-1
D gene: TRBD1
clone size: many
CDR3 protein: CSVATGVGYGYTF
CDR3 DNA: TGCAGCGTTGCTACAGGGGTGGGCTATGGCTACACCTTC

J gene: TRBJ1-4
V gene: TRBV7-9
D gene: .
clone size: .
CDR3 protein: CASSYSGENEKLFF
CDR3 DNA: TGTGCCAGCAGCTACTCTGGAGAGAACGAAAAACTGTTTTTT

J gene: TRBJ1-6
V gene: TRBV3-1
D gene: .
clone size: few
CDR3 protein: CASSQERQTYYNSPLHF
CDR3 DNA: TGTGCCAGCAGCCAAGAGCGGCAGACTTACTATAATTCACCCCTCCACTTT

J gene: TRBJ2-7
V gene: TRBV5-1
D gene: .
clone size: .
CDR3 protein: CASSSGLTYEQYF
CDR3 DNA: TGCGCCAGCAGCTCGGGATTAACCTACGAGCAGTACTTC

J gene: TRBJ1-2
V gene: TRBV28
D gene: .
clone size: .
CDR3 protein: CASRYGENYGYTF
CDR3 DNA: TGTGCCAGCAGATATGGGGAAAACTATGGCTACACCTTC

J gene: TRBJ2-1
V gene: TRBV12-3/TRBV12-4
D gene: .
clone size: few
CDR3 protein: CASNILRQEGQFF
CDR3 DNA: TGTGCCAGCAATATACTAAGACAGGAGGGGCAGTTCTTC